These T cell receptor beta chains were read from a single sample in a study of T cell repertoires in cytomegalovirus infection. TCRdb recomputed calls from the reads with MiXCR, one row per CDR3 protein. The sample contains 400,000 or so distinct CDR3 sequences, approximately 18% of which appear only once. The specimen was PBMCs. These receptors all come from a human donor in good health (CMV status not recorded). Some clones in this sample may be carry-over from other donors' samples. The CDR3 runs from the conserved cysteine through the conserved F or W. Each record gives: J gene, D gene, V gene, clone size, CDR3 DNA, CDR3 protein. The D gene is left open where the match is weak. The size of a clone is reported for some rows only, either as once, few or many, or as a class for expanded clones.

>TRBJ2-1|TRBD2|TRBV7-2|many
TGTGCCAGCAGCCGGGTTTATAGCGGGTCCTACAATGAGCAGTTCTTC
CASSRVYSGSYNEQFF
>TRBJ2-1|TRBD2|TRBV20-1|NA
TGCAGTGCTAGTCTAGCGGGGGGGCCAGGTGAGCAGTTCTTC
CSASLAGGPGEQFF
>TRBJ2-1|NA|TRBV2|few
TGTGCCAGCAGTGAAGCGCAGGAGGGGGAGCAGTTCTTC
CASSEAQEGEQFF
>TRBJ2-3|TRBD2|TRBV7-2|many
TGTGCCAGCAGCCCACCAGGACTAGCGGGAGGGTTCAGCACAGATACGCAGTATTTT
CASSPPGLAGGFSTDTQYF
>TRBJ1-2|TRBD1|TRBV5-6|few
TGTGCCAGCAGGCGGTGGGACAGCTATGGCTACACCTTC
CASRRWDSYGYTF
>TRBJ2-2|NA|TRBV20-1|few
TGCAGTGCTAGAGTCAGGAACACCGGGGAGCTGTTTTTT
CSARVRNTGELFF
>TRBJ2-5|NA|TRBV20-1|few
TGCAGTGCTTCCCAAGAGACCCAGTACTTC
CSASQETQYF
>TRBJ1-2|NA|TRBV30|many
TGTGCCTGGAGTCCCCCGGTTAACTATGGCTACACCTTC
CAWSPPVNYGYTF
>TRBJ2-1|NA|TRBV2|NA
TGTGCCAGCCGAACGGGAATCGGGGAGCAGTTCTTC
CASRTGIGEQFF
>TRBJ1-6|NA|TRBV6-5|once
TGTGCCAGCAACAGTAGGGGCCTTAATTCACCCCTCCACTTT
CASNSRGLNSPLHF
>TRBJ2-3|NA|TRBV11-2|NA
TGTGCCAGCAGCGCACTGGGATCTAGCACAGATACGCAGTATTTT
CASSALGSSTDTQYF
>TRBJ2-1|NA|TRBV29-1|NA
TGCAGCGTTGCATTAAGCTCCTACAATGAGCAGTTCTTC
CSVALSSYNEQFF
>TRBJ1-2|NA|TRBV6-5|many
TGTGCCAGCAGTTTGACAGCCTCTAACTATGGCTACACCTTC
CASSLTASNYGYTF
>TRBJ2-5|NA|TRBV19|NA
TGTGCCAGTAGCGGGAATGGAGAGACCCAGTACTTC
CASSGNGETQYF
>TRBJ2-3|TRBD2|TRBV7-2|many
TGTGCCAGCAGCCCCGGGAGGACAGATACGCAGTATTTT
CASSPGRTDTQYF
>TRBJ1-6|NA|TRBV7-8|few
TGTGCCAGCAGCTTAACAGGGAAAGATTCACCCCTCCACTTT
CASSLTGKDSPLHF
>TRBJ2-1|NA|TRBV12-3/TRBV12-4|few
TGTGCCAGCAGTTTAAGTCGCCGGAACAACAATGAGCAGTTCTTC
CASSLSRRNNNEQFF
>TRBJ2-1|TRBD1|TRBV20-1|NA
TGCAGTGCTATTCACAGGGGGCGTCGCAATGAGCAGTTCTTC
CSAIHRGRRNEQFF